The clone carrying this T cell receptor (beta chain) was detected a few times. What it binds is not known. The protocol was immunoSEQ multiplex PCR, while the TCRdb copy is restricted to in-frame clones and leaves out a portion. The sample carries about 1,700 clones, about a quarter recorded once. The data were obtained in a study of T cells in localized non-small cell lung cancer. Whole-study results and caveats: Longer overall survival associated with higher blood T cell density; shorter survival with higher adjacent-lung clonality. Sequencing covered just one tumor region, so heterogeneity cannot be ruled out. Appearing in adjacent lung were a median about 60 of the top 100 tumor clones. Exceeding tumor, uninvolved adjacent lung had the highest T cell clonality.

Germline values: CDR1 MNHGY, CDR2 SAAAGT. The CDR3 is 14 amino acids. The trim removed 8 bases at V and 5 bases at J, leaving 9 bases unmatched. This specimen consisted of lung tumor tissue, obtained before any cancer treatment. The chain carries TRBV6-8 and TRBJ1-5; TRBD1 matches at 7 bases. The TCR comes from a male donor at least 60 years old with stage II squamous cell lung carcinoma. The CDR3 sequence: CASSRTGDYQPQHF. Here the CDR3 DNA reads TGTGCCAGCTCTCGGACAGGAGATTATCAGCCCCAGCATTTT.